A selection of T cell receptor beta chains follows, all from one sample in a study of blood T cells in healthy people across ages. TCRdb processed the 5' RACE reads anew with MiXCR; each CDR3 protein has one entry. The data show more than 600,000 distinct CDR3 sequences, 20% to 25% seen once. The sample was also linked to a second study, of T cells of mothers and their children.

The sample comprised blood. The receptors stem from a boy aged 5-17 years in good health. Each CDR3 is given with its conserved first and last residue. Fields, in order: D gene, J gene, V gene, clone size, CDR3 DNA, CDR3 protein. A D gene is named only where the DNA matches it firmly. Not every row has a clone size; where given, it reads once, few, many or a size class.

.	TRBJ2-5	TRBV6-2/TRBV6-3	few	TGTGCCAGCTCCGAAACCGACTCCCCCGGGGAGACCCAGTACTTC	CASSETDSPGETQYF
.	TRBJ2-5	TRBV7-3	.	TGTGCCAGCAGCTTAGAAGGCAGGGGGGGAGGAAAGGAGACCCAGTACTTC	CASSLEGRGGGKETQYF
.	TRBJ2-3	TRBV16	.	TGTGCCAGCAGCCAATCGGGATCAGATACGCAGTATTTT	CASSQSGSDTQYF
.	TRBJ1-1	TRBV29-1	.	TGCAGCGTTGAAGATCGGAGCTTTGAAGCTTTCTTT	CSVEDRSFEAFF
.	TRBJ2-7	TRBV5-1	.	TGCGCCAGCAGCTTGGTAACCAGGGGATCGGACGAGCAGTACTTC	CASSLVTRGSDEQYF
.	TRBJ1-3	TRBV7-2	.	TGTGCCAGCAGCTTAGCGTACCCGCGCTCTGGAAACACCATATATTTT	CASSLAYPRSGNTIYF
.	TRBJ1-2	TRBV7-8	few	TGTGCCAGCAGCGCAGGAGCAGTAACTACTAACTATGGCTACACCTTC	CASSAGAVTTNYGYTF
.	TRBJ1-3	TRBV4-3	few	TGCGCCAGCAGCCCCTCACCAGATATCTCTGGAAACACCATATATTTT	CASSPSPDISGNTIYF
TRBD2	TRBJ2-1	TRBV12-3/TRBV12-4	.	TGTGCCAGCAGTTCCGCCCCGGGGGGCTACAATGAGCAGTTCTTC	CASSSAPGGYNEQFF
.	TRBJ2-6	TRBV7-9	.	TGTGCCAGCAGCTTATTACGGACTTCTGGGGCCAACGTCCTGACTTTC	CASSLLRTSGANVLTF
.	TRBJ1-4	TRBV6-1	.	TGTGCCAGCAGTGAAGCGCTCCTCGAAAAACTGTTTTTT	CASSEALLEKLFF
.	TRBJ1-1	TRBV7-3	.	TGTGCCAGCAGCTTAAGTGCACTCATGAACACTGAAGCTTTCTTT	CASSLSALMNTEAFF
TRBD1	TRBJ2-1	TRBV29-1	.	TGCAGCGTTTTACCCCCCGGACAGGGGGACTATGAGCAGTTCTTC	CSVLPPGQGDYEQFF
.	TRBJ2-7	TRBV12-3/TRBV12-4	.	TGTGCCAGCAGTTTCACGGACGGACCCTACGAGCAGTACTTC	CASSFTDGPYEQYF
.	TRBJ2-7	TRBV28	.	TGTGCCAGCAGTTTCAGAGTCGGGGGCGAGCAGTACTTC	CASSFRVGGEQYF
.	TRBJ2-7	TRBV29-1	.	TGCAGCGTTTCGGTAGCCAACGGTGAGCAGTACTTC	CSVSVANGEQYF
.	TRBJ1-1	TRBV3-1	many	TGTGCCAGCAGCCAAGAAGGGTTGAACACTGAAGCTTTCTTT	CASSQEGLNTEAFF
.	TRBJ2-3	TRBV2	.	TGTGCCAGCAGTGAACAGGTAGCGTGGACAGATACGCAGTATTTT	CASSEQVAWTDTQYF
.	TRBJ2-4	TRBV27	.	TGTGCCAGCAGTGCATCCGGCGCGGTAGCCAAAAACATTCAGTACTTC	CASSASGAVAKNIQYF
.	TRBJ2-5	TRBV29-1	few	TGCAGCGTTCGGGACCCCGGCCCCCCAGAGACCCAGTACTTC	CSVRDPGPPETQYF
.	TRBJ2-5	TRBV29-1	few	TGCAGCGTTTGGACGGTGGTGGTCGAGACCCAGTACTTC	CSVWTVVVETQYF
.	TRBJ2-6	TRBV7-6	few	TGTGCCAGCAGCTTAGTGGAGGGCTGGGCCAACGTCCTGACTTTC	CASSLVEGWANVLTF
.	TRBJ2-2	TRBV27	.	TGTGCCAGCAGTTTAAAACTAGTGCTAGCCGGGGAGCTGTTTTTT	CASSLKLVLAGELFF
.	TRBJ2-1	TRBV29-1	many	TGCAGCTTGAGCCGTAGCTCCTACAATGAGCAGTTCTTC	CSLSRSSYNEQFF
.	TRBJ1-4	TRBV20-1	.	TGTAGTGCTAGAGGACCTGACAAGTCAACTAATGAAAAACTGTTTTTT	CSARGPDKSTNEKLFF
.	TRBJ2-2	TRBV7-2	.	TGTGCCAGCAGCACAAGGAACCAGGGGGAGCTGTTTTTT	CASSTRNQGELFF
.	TRBJ2-7	TRBV28	few	TGTGCCAGCAGCCGTCCTCGGGGAGTCAGCTCCTACGAGCAGTACTTC	CASSRPRGVSSYEQYF
TRBD1	TRBJ2-7	TRBV4-3	.	TGCGCCAGCAGCCAAGATCATAGGGGGCCCTACGAGCAGTACTTC	CASSQDHRGPYEQYF